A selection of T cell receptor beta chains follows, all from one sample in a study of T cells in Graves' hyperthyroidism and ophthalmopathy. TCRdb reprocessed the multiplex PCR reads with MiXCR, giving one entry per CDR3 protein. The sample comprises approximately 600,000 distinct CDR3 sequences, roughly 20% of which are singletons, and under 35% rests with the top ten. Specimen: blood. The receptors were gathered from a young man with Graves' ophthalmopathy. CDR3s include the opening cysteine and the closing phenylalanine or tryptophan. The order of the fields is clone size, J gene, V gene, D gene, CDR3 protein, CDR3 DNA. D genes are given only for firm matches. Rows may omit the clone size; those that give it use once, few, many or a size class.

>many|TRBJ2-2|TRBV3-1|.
CASSQDRLLSGTGELFF
TGTGCCAGCAGCCAAGATCGGTTATTGAGCGGCACCGGGGAGCTGTTTTTT
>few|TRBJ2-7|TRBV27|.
CASSFGKGLSYEQYF
TGTGCCAGCAGTTTTGGAAAGGGCCTCTCCTACGAGCAGTACTTC
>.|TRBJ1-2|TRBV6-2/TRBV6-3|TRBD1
CASSRDSRKDGYTF
TGTGCCAGCAGCCGGGACAGTCGTAAGGATGGCTACACCTTC
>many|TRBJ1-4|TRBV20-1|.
CSARDLIEGKLFF
TGCAGTGCTAGAGATCTTATCGAGGGGAAACTGTTTTTT
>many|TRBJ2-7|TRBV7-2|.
CASSLGHFSYEQYF
TGTGCCAGCAGCTTAGGACATTTCTCCTACGAGCAGTACTTC
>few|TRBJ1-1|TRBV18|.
CASSPSPGSEAFF
TGTGCCAGCTCACCAAGTCCAGGGTCTGAAGCTTTCTTT
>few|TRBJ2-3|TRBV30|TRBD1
CAWSYEGQYTDTQYF
TGTGCCTGGAGTTATGAGGGACAGTACACAGATACGCAGTATTTT
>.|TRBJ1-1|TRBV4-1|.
CASQPGLNTEAFF
TGCGCCAGTCAACCAGGCCTGAACACTGAAGCTTTCTTT
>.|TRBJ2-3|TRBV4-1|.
CASSGLRTSSTDTQYF
TGCGCCAGCAGCGGACTTCGGACTTCTAGCACAGATACGCAGTATTTT
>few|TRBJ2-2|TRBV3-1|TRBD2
CASSHGLAGGPGELFF
TGTGCCAGCAGCCATGGACTAGCGGGAGGCCCCGGGGAGCTGTTTTTT
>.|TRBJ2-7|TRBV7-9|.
CASSRPGLAVEEQYF
TGTGCCAGCAGCCGTCCGGGACTGGCCGTGGAGGAGCAGTACTTC
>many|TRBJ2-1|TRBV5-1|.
CASSARSSLGVNEQFF
TGCGCCAGCAGCGCCAGGTCTAGCTTAGGGGTCAATGAGCAGTTCTTC
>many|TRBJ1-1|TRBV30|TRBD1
CAWSQGAPFEAFF
TGTGCCTGGAGTCAGGGGGCACCCTTTGAAGCTTTCTTT
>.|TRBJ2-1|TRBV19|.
CASSRTGPLNEQFF
TGTGCCAGTAGTAGGACGGGACCTTTGAATGAGCAGTTCTTC
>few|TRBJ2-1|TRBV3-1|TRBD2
CASSTGLAGGIEQFF
TGTGCCAGCAGCACGGGACTAGCGGGAGGAATTGAGCAGTTCTTC
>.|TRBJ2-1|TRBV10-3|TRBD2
CAISTRGRGSPHEQFF
TGTGCCATCAGCACTCGGGGTCGCGGGAGCCCTCATGAGCAGTTCTTC
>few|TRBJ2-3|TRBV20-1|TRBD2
CIGTSGRVGDTQYF
TGCATTGGGACTAGCGGGAGGGTTGGAGATACGCAGTATTTT
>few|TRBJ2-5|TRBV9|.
CASSVGPGETQYF
TGTGCCAGCAGCGTAGGTCCAGGGGAGACCCAGTACTTC
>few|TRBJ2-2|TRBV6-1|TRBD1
CASRQEDRANTGELFF
TGTGCCAGCAGACAAGAGGACAGGGCGAACACCGGGGAGCTGTTTTTT
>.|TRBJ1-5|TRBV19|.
CASSKVGVTNQPQHF
TGTGCCAGTAGTAAAGTCGGGGTTACCAATCAGCCCCAGCATTTT
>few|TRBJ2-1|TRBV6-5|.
CASSYVGNSNEQFF
TGTGCCAGCAGTTACGTGGGGAATAGCAATGAGCAGTTCTTC
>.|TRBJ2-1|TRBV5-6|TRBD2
CASSRWGLAGNEQFF
TGTGCCAGCAGCCGTTGGGGCCTAGCGGGCAATGAGCAGTTCTTC
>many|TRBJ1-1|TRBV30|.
CAWSVGGNTEAFF
TGTGCCTGGAGTGTTGGGGGTAACACTGAAGCTTTCTTT
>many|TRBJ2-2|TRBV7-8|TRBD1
CASSSRQGSAGELFF
TGTGCCAGCAGCTCCCGACAGGGCTCTGCCGGGGAGCTGTTTTTT
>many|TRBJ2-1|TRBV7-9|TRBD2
CASSLAPSGKDNEQFF
TGTGCCAGCAGCTTAGCACCTAGCGGGAAGGACAATGAGCAGTTCTTC
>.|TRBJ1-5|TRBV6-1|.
CASSEVPHLRQPQHF
TGTGCCAGCAGTGAAGTTCCACACCTCAGACAGCCCCAGCATTTT
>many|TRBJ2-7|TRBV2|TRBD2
CASRSGTSGFHRYEQYF
TGTGCCAGCAGATCCGGGACTAGCGGGTTTCATCGGTACGAGCAGTACTTC
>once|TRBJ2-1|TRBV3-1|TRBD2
CASSRLSGRAYNEQFF
TGTGCCAGCAGCCGCCTTAGCGGGAGAGCCTACAATGAGCAGTTCTTC
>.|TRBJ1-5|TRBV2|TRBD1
CASSQGDGNQPQHF
TGTGCCAGCAGTCAGGGGGACGGCAATCAGCCCCAGCATTTT
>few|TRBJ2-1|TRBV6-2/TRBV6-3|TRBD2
CASSSATSGHYNEQFF
TGTGCCAGCAGTTCCGCGACTAGCGGCCACTACAATGAGCAGTTCTTC
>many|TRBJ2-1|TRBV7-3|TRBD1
CASSAGTGRDSYNEQFF
TGTGCCAGCAGCGCCGGGACAGGGAGGGACTCCTACAATGAGCAGTTCTTC
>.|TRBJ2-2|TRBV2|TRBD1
CASSEDRGARGELFF
TGTGCCAGCAGTGAAGACAGGGGCGCAAGGGGGGAGCTGTTTTTT
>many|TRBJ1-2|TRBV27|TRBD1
CASAGGIVYGYTF
TGTGCCAGCGCAGGGGGCATCGTCTATGGCTACACCTTC
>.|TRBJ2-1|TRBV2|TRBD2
CASRELAGYPFF
TGTGCCAGCAGAGAACTAGCGGGATATCCGTTCTTC
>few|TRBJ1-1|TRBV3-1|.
CASSQVLLGRGTEAFF
TGTGCCAGCAGCCAAGTGCTCCTCGGCCGGGGCACTGAAGCTTTCTTT
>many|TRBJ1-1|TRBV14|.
CASSVQFTEAFF
TGTGCCAGCAGCGTACAGTTCACTGAAGCTTTCTTT
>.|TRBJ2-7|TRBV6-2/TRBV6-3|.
CASRQGPKGGTLYEQYF
TGTGCCAGCAGACAAGGCCCCAAGGGCGGGACGCTATACGAGCAGTACTTC
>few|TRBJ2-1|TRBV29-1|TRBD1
CSVGDSTLREFF
TGCAGCGTTGGGGACAGCACCCTCCGTGAGTTCTTC
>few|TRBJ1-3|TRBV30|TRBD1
CAWSLDRLRNTIYF
TGTGCCTGGAGTCTGGACAGGCTTAGAAACACCATATATTTT
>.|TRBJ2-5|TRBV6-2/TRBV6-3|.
CASTRSGETQYF
TGTGCCAGCACCCGGTCCGGTGAGACCCAGTACTTC
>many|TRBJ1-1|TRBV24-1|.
CATSDAGDTEAFF
TGTGCCACCAGTGATGCAGGGGACACTGAAGCTTTCTTT
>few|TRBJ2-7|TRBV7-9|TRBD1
CASSLEGTGYEQYF
TGTGCCAGCAGCTTAGAAGGGACAGGCTACGAGCAGTACTTC
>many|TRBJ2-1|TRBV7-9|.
CASSLTSLYNEQFF
TGTGCCAGCAGCTTAACGAGCCTTTACAATGAGCAGTTCTTC
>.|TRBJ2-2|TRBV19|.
CASSYYRSNTGELFF
TGTGCCAGTAGTTACTACAGGTCGAACACCGGGGAGCTGTTTTTT
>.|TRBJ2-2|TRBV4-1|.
CASSQDKTGSYGELFF
TGCGCCAGCAGCCAAGATAAAACAGGTTCTTACGGGGAGCTGTTTTTT
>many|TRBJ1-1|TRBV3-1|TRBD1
CASSLRDRGTEAFF
TGTGCCAGCAGTCTTCGGGACAGGGGTACTGAAGCTTTCTTT
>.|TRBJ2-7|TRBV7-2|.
CASSLATNYEQYF
TGTGCCAGCAGCTTAGCTACTAACTACGAGCAGTACTTC
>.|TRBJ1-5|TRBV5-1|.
CASQVEPYSNQPQHF
TGCGCCAGCCAGGTTGAGCCTTATAGCAATCAGCCCCAGCATTTT
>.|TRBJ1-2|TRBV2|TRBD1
CASSEGDSPYLYGYTF
TGTGCCAGCAGTGAAGGGGACAGCCCATACCTCTATGGCTACACCTTC
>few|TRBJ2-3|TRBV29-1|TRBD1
CSVDRGDTQYF
TGCAGTGTAGACAGGGGGGATACGCAGTATTTT
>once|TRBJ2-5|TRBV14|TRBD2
CASSTETSVQYF
TGTGCCAGCAGCACCGAGACTAGCGTCCAGTACTTC
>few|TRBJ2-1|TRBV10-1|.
CASSESWENEQFF
TGCGCCAGCAGTGAGTCTTGGGAGAATGAGCAGTTCTTC
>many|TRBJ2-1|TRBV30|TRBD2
CAWSVGTGGYNEQFF
TGTGCCTGGAGTGTGGGGACGGGAGGTTACAATGAGCAGTTCTTC